Listed below are T cell receptor beta chains from one sample, sequenced in a study of cytomegalovirus exposure and HLA in healthy donors. TCRdb's copy holds only in-frame clones and misses some; the assay was immunoSEQ multiplex PCR. This sample has 170,000 or so clones, with 84% found just once. The specimen was PBMCs. The receptors here all came from a girl aged 5-17 years in good health and CMV-seropositive. CDR3s include the opening cysteine and the closing phenylalanine or tryptophan.

V	J	CDR3
TRBV7-2	TRBJ2-3	CASNPRGGSTDTQYF
TRBV29-1	TRBJ2-5	CSVEIETGGRETQYF
TRBV11-2	TRBJ1-2	CASSLTRVTNYGYTF
TRBV27	TRBJ2-7	CASSLSGTASYEQYF
TRBV2	TRBJ1-1	CASSERFGGKGDTEAFF
TRBV2	TRBJ2-1	CASSEDGGAINEQFF
TRBV19	TRBJ2-7	CATQGASYEQYF
TRBV6-6	TRBJ1-1	CASSYSEGITFF
TRBV11-2	TRBJ1-2	CASSWRVEGMNGYTF
TRBV2	TRBJ1-5	CASSYTTGDQPQHF
TRBV27	TRBJ1-1	CASSPRQSNTEAFF
TRBV5-1	TRBJ2-2	CASSLDIAGELFF
TRBV19	TRBJ2-1	CASSIGQGYNEQFF
TRBV11-2	TRBJ1-4	CASSLLSGIGEKLFF
TRBV25-1	TRBJ1-2	CASSEKGTGGNYGYTF
TRBV16	TRBJ1-1	CASSQSERVNTEAFF
TRBV2	TRBJ2-3	CASSVPADSVGDTQYF
TRBV7-6	TRBJ1-1	CASSLGPHEGEAFF
TRBV5-4	TRBJ1-6	CASTLGLRTGSNSPLHF
TRBV6-1	TRBJ1-1	CASAGNTEAFF
TRBV9	TRBJ2-2	CASTVGHRQTGELFF
TRBV6-1	TRBJ2-7	CASRTGGAYEQYF
TRBV6-6	TRBJ1-1	CASSYVSGDAEAFF
TRBV23-1	TRBJ2-5	CASSQSQRGGRETQYF
TRBV18	TRBJ1-6	CASSTGQAKDSPLHF
TRBV7-8	TRBJ1-6	CASSLVQGNSPLHF
TRBV6-6	TRBJ2-3	CASSYSASGVSDTQYF
TRBV6-4	TRBJ2-2	CASSAGQGDTGELFF
TRBV25-1	TRBJ1-1	CASSEHRGYTEAFF
TRBV10-3	TRBJ2-6	CAINPGESGANVLTF
TRBV6-5	TRBJ2-7	CASSSGLGGTYEQYF
TRBV7-9	TRBJ2-4	CASRLGGLAKNIQYF
TRBV7-9	TRBJ2-5	CASSSPNRGQETQYF
TRBV11-2	TRBJ2-1	CASSSGLEWQFF
TRBV15	TRBJ2-7	CATSRDWADEQYF
TRBV7-5	TRBJ1-5	CARSLSGKGQGTQPQHF
TRBV2	TRBJ2-2	CASSRDRGLFGELFF
TRBV7-9	TRBJ2-5	CASSPRGTEETQYF
TRBV15	TRBJ1-2	CATSRDGRADGYTF
TRBV7-6	TRBJ2-7	CASSLWAGPPNEQYF
TRBV18	TRBJ2-5	CASSGQGAETQYF